The rows below give T cell receptor beta chains drawn from one sample of a study of untreated major depressive disorder. Using immunoSEQ multiplex PCR, the repertoire was profiled, and TCRdb retains in-frame clones only, with some absent. The table has under 15,000 clones, 80% to 95% seen once; the top ten hold under 2%. Sequenced: CD4+ T cells from PBMCs. All receptors derive from a woman in her twenties or thirties with major depressive disorder. Each CDR3 is given with its conserved first and last residue. D genes are given only for firm matches. Rows may omit the clone size; those that give it use once, few, many or a size class.

V gene	D gene	clone size	J gene	CDR3 protein	CDR3 DNA
TRBV7-2	NA	NA	TRBJ1-5	CASSLDRNQPQHF	TGTGCCAGCAGCTTAGACAGGAATCAGCCCCAGCATTTT
TRBV10-1	NA	NA	TRBJ2-1	CASSNVGHEQFF	TGCGCCAGCAGTAATGTGGGGCATGAGCAGTTCTTC
TRBV7-7	NA	NA	TRBJ1-1	CASSLLGPNTEAFF	TGTGCTAGCAGCTTACTGGGACCGAACACTGAAGCTTTCTTT
TRBV10-3	NA	NA	TRBJ2-7	CAAARTAEGGDEQYF	TGTGCCGCCGCCCGGACAGCTGAGGGGGGCGACGAGCAGTACTTC
TRBV20-1	NA	NA	TRBJ2-7	CSAANNYEQYF	TGCAGTGCCGCTAATAATTACGAGCAGTACTTC
TRBV9	TRBD2	NA	TRBJ2-4	CASSGRGLVKAKNIQYF	TGTGCCAGCAGCGGGAGAGGACTAGTAAAAGCCAAAAACATTCAGTACTTC
TRBV19	TRBD2	NA	TRBJ2-5	CASSLRGLAGEFETQYF	TGTGCCAGTAGTTTAAGGGGACTAGCGGGAGAGTTTGAGACCCAGTACTTC
TRBV2	NA	NA	TRBJ2-4	CASSEPKIQYF	TGTGCCAGCAGTGAACCGAAAATACAGTACTTC
TRBV7-2	NA	NA	TRBJ1-2	CASSLEFSRAYGYTF	TGTGCCAGCAGCTTAGAGTTCAGCAGGGCGTATGGCTACACCTTC
TRBV7-2	NA	NA	TRBJ2-7	CASSLRSNQGGEQYF	TGTGCCAGCAGCTTACGGTCCAATCAGGGGGGCGAGCAGTACTTC
TRBV27	TRBD1	NA	TRBJ1-2	CASRNNRGRENGYTF	TGTGCCAGCAGAAATAACAGGGGGCGCGAGAATGGCTACACCTTC
TRBV20-1	NA	NA	TRBJ1-1	CSAIANTEAFF	TGCAGTGCTATTGCGAACACTGAAGCTTTCTTT
TRBV7-6	NA	NA	TRBJ1-2	CASSPDRMNYGYTF	TGTGCCAGCAGCCCCGACAGGATGAACTATGGCTACACCTTC
TRBV5-6	TRBD1	NA	TRBJ1-3	CASSPGTGAGNTIYF	TGTGCCAGCAGCCCTGGGACAGGGGCTGGAAACACCATATATTTT
TRBV11-3	NA	NA	TRBJ1-1	CASSLGTAKDTEAFF	TGTGCCAGCAGCTTAGGGACAGCTAAGGACACTGAAGCTTTCTTT
TRBV7-2	NA	NA	TRBJ1-4	CASSLDRRVVATNEKLFF	TGTGCCAGCAGCCTGGATCGTCGGGTCGTTGCAACTAATGAAAAACTGTTTTTT
TRBV7-9	NA	NA	TRBJ1-4	CASSLLGTVNEKLFF	TGTGCCAGCAGCTTACTCGGGACGGTTAATGAAAAACTGTTTTTT
TRBV30	NA	few	TRBJ1-2	CAWSATGRIYGYTF	TGTGCCTGGAGTGCTACCGGACGGATCTATGGCTACACCTTC
TRBV14	NA	NA	TRBJ2-7	CASSRPGIYEQYF	TGTGCCAGCAGCCGGCCGGGGATCTACGAGCAGTACTTC
TRBV12-5	NA	once	TRBJ1-4	CASGLARTAPHSNEKLFF	TGTGCTAGTGGTTTGGCTCGGACAGCTCCTCATTCTAATGAAAAACTGTTTTTT
TRBV6-5	TRBD1	NA	TRBJ1-1	CASLPQGAGTEAFF	TGTGCCAGCCTCCCACAGGGGGCAGGGACTGAAGCTTTCTTT
TRBV15	NA	once	TRBJ2-5	CATSRDRETQYF	TGTGCCACCAGCAGAGATAGGGAGACCCAGTACTTC
TRBV5-4	TRBD1	NA	TRBJ1-4	CASSFGGQGNEKLFF	TGTGCCAGCAGCTTTGGAGGACAGGGCAATGAAAAACTGTTTTTT
TRBV10-3	NA	NA	TRBJ1-1	CAISGGGDGKAFF	TGTGCCATCAGTGGTGGAGGTGATGGGAAAGCTTTCTTT
TRBV4-1	NA	NA	TRBJ1-2	CASSHTGDYGYTF	TGCGCCAGCAGCCATACAGGTGACTATGGCTACACCTTC
TRBV7-2	TRBD2	NA	TRBJ2-1	CASSYLLAGDYNEQFF	TGTGCCAGCAGCTACCTACTAGCGGGGGACTACAATGAGCAGTTCTTC
TRBV11-2	TRBD1	once	TRBJ2-1	CASSKGQGANEQFF	TGTGCCAGCAGCAAGGGACAGGGGGCGAATGAGCAGTTCTTC
TRBV7-9	NA	NA	TRBJ2-1	CASSLDNSYNEQFF	TGTGCCAGCAGCTTGGATAATTCCTACAATGAGCAGTTCTTC
TRBV5-6	NA	NA	TRBJ1-1	CASSSGLNTEAFF	TGTGCCAGCAGCTCAGGACTGAACACTGAAGCTTTCTTT
TRBV5-1	NA	NA	TRBJ2-7	CASRLSPAYEQYF	TGCGCCAGCAGGCTATCGCCGGCCTACGAGCAGTACTTC
TRBV4-2	NA	NA	TRBJ2-2	CASSQVSGTGELFF	TGTGCCAGCAGCCAAGTGTCAGGAACCGGGGAGCTGTTTTTT
TRBV30	NA	NA	TRBJ1-2	CAWSRQWLSNGYTF	TGTGCCTGGAGTCGACAGTGGTTAAGTAACGGCTACACCTTC